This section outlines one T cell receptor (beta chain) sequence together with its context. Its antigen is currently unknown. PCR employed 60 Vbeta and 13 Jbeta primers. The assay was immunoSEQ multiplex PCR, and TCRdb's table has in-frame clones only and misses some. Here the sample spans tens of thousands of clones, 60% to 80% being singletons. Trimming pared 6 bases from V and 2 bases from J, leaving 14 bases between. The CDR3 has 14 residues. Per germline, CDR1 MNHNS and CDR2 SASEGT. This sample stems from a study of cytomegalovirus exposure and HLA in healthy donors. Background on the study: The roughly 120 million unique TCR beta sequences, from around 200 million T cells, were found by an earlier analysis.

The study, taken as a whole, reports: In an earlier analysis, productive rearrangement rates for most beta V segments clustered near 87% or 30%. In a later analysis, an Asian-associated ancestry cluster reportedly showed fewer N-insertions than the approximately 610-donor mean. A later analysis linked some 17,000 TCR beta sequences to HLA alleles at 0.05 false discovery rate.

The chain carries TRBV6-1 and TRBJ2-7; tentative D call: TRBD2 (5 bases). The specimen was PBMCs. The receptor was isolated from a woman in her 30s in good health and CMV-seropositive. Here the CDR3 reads CASRPGISTYEQYF. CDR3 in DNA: TGTGCCAGCAGGCCGGGGATTTCGACCTACGAGCAGTACTTC.